This is a list of T cell receptor beta chains from one sample in a study of T cell repertoires in cytomegalovirus infection. TCRdb reprocessed the reads via MiXCR and lists one record per CDR3 protein. The repertoire holds 250,000 to 350,000 distinct CDR3 sequences, with more than 20% as singletons. Sequenced input: PBMCs. The source of these receptors is a human donor in good health (CMV status not recorded). Some clones in this sample may be carry-over from other donors' samples. Each CDR3 is given with its conserved first and last residue. Fields, in order: D gene, J gene, clone size, V gene, CDR3 DNA, CDR3 protein. D genes are given only for firm matches. Clone size appears in some rows only: once, few, many, or a class for an expanded clone.

NA | TRBJ2-1 | few | TRBV19 | TGTGCCAGTAGTTTACCCGGGACTGGCTACAATGAGCAGTTCTTC | CASSLPGTGYNEQFF
NA | TRBJ2-2 | NA | TRBV28 | TGTGCCAGCACCCCACTAGAAAACACCGGGGAGCTGTTTTTT | CASTPLENTGELFF
TRBD1 | TRBJ1-5 | once | TRBV19 | TGTGCCAGTAGTAGACAGGGGGCCGCGCTTCAGCCCCAGCATTTT | CASSRQGAALQPQHF
TRBD1 | TRBJ2-1 | NA | TRBV12-3/TRBV12-4 | TGTGCCAGCAGCCCGGGACAGCTCAATGAGCAGTTCTTC | CASSPGQLNEQFF
NA | TRBJ2-4 | NA | TRBV5-1 | TGCGCCAGCAGCTCGGAAGGGCCCATTCAGTACTTC | CASSSEGPIQYF
NA | TRBJ2-3 | NA | TRBV28 | TGTGCCAGCAGTTTGGTCGGGGAGCGGACAGATACGCAGTATTTT | CASSLVGERTDTQYF
TRBD1 | TRBJ2-5 | NA | TRBV10-3 | TGTGCCATCAGTGAGTCGGGGACAGATGATCAGACCCAGTACTTC | CAISESGTDDQTQYF
NA | TRBJ2-1 | few | TRBV6-2/TRBV6-3 | TGTGCCAGCAGCTGGGGGACTGAGCAGTTCTTC | CASSWGTEQFF
NA | TRBJ2-5 | few | TRBV5-1 | TGCGCCAGCAGCCCCACTAGTTCGGAGACCCAGTACTTC | CASSPTSSETQYF
NA | TRBJ2-5 | NA | TRBV11-2 | TGTGCCAGCAGCCCGTTTGGCAGGGTGGAGACCCAGTACTTC | CASSPFGRVETQYF
TRBD1 | TRBJ1-2 | many | TRBV7-2 | TGTGCCAGCAGCCCCTCCGGGACAGGAAACTATGGCTACACCTTC | CASSPSGTGNYGYTF
NA | TRBJ2-1 | NA | TRBV11-1 | TGTGCCAGCTGCCCCGACAGCTTTTACAATGAGCAGTTCTTC | CASCPDSFYNEQFF
TRBD1 | TRBJ2-3 | many | TRBV7-2 | TGTGCCAGCAGCTTATTCCCGGACAGGGGTACAGATACGCAGTATTTT | CASSLFPDRGTDTQYF
NA | TRBJ2-3 | many | TRBV7-9 | TGTGCCAGCAGACTTAGTTCAGGTTCAGATACGCAGTATTTT | CASRLSSGSDTQYF
NA | TRBJ2-5 | NA | TRBV29-1 | TGCAGCGTTGCCCTGGACCAAGAGACCCAGTACTTC | CSVALDQETQYF
NA | TRBJ1-5 | few | TRBV28 | TGTGCCAGCACCCTGGTCGATCAGCCCCAGCATTTT | CASTLVDQPQHF
NA | TRBJ2-6 | NA | TRBV24-1 | TGTGCCACCAGCCACCCCCCCGGGGCCAACGTCCTGACTTTC | CATSHPPGANVLTF
TRBD1 | TRBJ2-3 | few | TRBV28 | TGTGCCAGCAGCGGCCGGGACAGGCTTATCCACACGCAGTATTTT | CASSGRDRLIHTQYF
TRBD2 | TRBJ2-1 | few | TRBV9 | TGTGCCAGCAGTCCGACTAGCGGGGCCCACAATGAGCAGTTCTTC | CASSPTSGAHNEQFF
NA | TRBJ1-5 | NA | TRBV7-9 | TGTGCCAGCAGCTCGGACGCAGCGGGCAATCAGCCCCAGCATTTT | CASSSDAAGNQPQHF
NA | TRBJ2-5 | many | TRBV10-3 | TGTGCCATCAGTGAGTTTGTGGAGACCCAGTACTTC | CAISEFVETQYF
TRBD1 | TRBJ2-3 | many | TRBV7-2 | TGTGCCAGCAGCCCTAGGGTTAGGGGGCGCCGGGATACGCAGTATTTT | CASSPRVRGRRDTQYF
NA | TRBJ2-1 | medium-sized | TRBV7-2 | TGTGCCAGCAGCTCCTCGATTGCGGGAGAGCAGTTCTTC | CASSSSIAGEQFF
NA | TRBJ2-6 | few | TRBV5-1 | TGCGCCAGCAGCTTGGCTCTGAGCTCTGGGGCCAACGTCCTGACTTTC | CASSLALSSGANVLTF
NA | TRBJ2-7 | NA | TRBV20-1 | TGCAGTGCAAAGAAGGACATATCCTACGAGCAGTACTTC | CSAKKDISYEQYF
TRBD1 | TRBJ2-1 | NA | TRBV7-6 | TGTGCCAGCAGCGCCGGGACAGGGGCAAACAATGAGCAGTTCTTC | CASSAGTGANNEQFF
NA | TRBJ2-7 | many | TRBV7-2 | TGTGCCAGCAGCGATACCGGGACACCATTCGAGCAGTACTTC | CASSDTGTPFEQYF
TRBD1 | TRBJ1-5 | few | TRBV2 | TGTGCCGGGTCCCGGGACAGGGGAGGCCAGCCCCAGCATTTT | CAGSRDRGGQPQHF
NA | TRBJ2-1 | once | TRBV7-8 | TGTGCCAGCAGCTTAGCGCCTGAAGGGGTATACAATGAGCAGTTCTTC | CASSLAPEGVYNEQFF
TRBD1 | TRBJ2-7 | many | TRBV7-2 | TGTGCCAGCAGCCTGATATTCGGACAGGGGGGATCCTACGAGCAGTACTTC | CASSLIFGQGGSYEQYF
NA | TRBJ1-1 | NA | TRBV20-1 | TGCAGTGCTAGAGTTAGGGGAGGGACTGAAGCTTTCTTT | CSARVRGGTEAFF
NA | TRBJ2-7 | many | TRBV7-9 | TGTGCCAGCAGCCCCCCCTGGGAGGACGAGCAGTACTTC | CASSPPWEDEQYF
NA | TRBJ1-1 | few | TRBV12-3/TRBV12-4 | TGTGCCAGCAGTTTAGCGCTCGGGAGGGACGGCACTGAAGCTTTCTTT | CASSLALGRDGTEAFF
TRBD1 | TRBJ2-6 | many | TRBV11-1 | TGTGCCAGCAGCCAGAGAACGGGACAGGGTACTGGGGCCAACGTCCTGACTTTC | CASSQRTGQGTGANVLTF
NA | TRBJ1-6 | NA | TRBV20-1 | TGCAGTGCTAGGCGGCCTCCGAGCCTCCACTTT | CSARRPPSLHF
NA | TRBJ2-5 | NA | TRBV7-3 | TGTGCCAGCAGCGCAGGGGCCGCCGGGCAAGAGACCCAGTACTTC | CASSAGAAGQETQYF
TRBD1 | TRBJ1-1 | many | TRBV27 | TGTGCCAGCAGTTTCTTAGCAGGGGGCACTGAAGCTTTCTTT | CASSFLAGGTEAFF
NA | TRBJ2-5 | many | TRBV7-4 | TGTGCCAGCAGCTGCCCGGGATCGGAAGGTCGGTACCAAGAGACCCAGTACTTC | CASSCPGSEGRYQETQYF
TRBD1 | TRBJ1-4 | many | TRBV7-9 | TGTGCCAGCAGTCGTCAGATGACAGGGGATAATGAAAAACTGTTTTTT | CASSRQMTGDNEKLFF
NA | TRBJ2-4 | few | TRBV29-1 | TGCAGCGTGGAGGGACCGACAGTGGGGAAATCAAACATTCAGTACTTC | CSVEGPTVGKSNIQYF
TRBD2 | TRBJ2-3 | NA | TRBV15 | TGTGCCACCAGCAACCAGCAGGGGCTAGCGGGGCGCACAGATACGCAGTATTTT | CATSNQQGLAGRTDTQYF
TRBD2 | TRBJ2-1 | NA | TRBV2 | TGTGCCAGCAGGGAAAGGACTAGCGGGAGTTTCGGTGAGCAGTTCTTC | CASRERTSGSFGEQFF
NA | TRBJ2-7 | NA | TRBV11-2 | TGTGCCACCACTCAGGGGTCCTACGAGCAGTACTTC | CATTQGSYEQYF
TRBD2 | TRBJ2-1 | NA | TRBV3-1 | TGTGCCAGCAGGCAAGCGGGGGGGACTGGCAATGAGCAGTTCTTC | CASRQAGGTGNEQFF
TRBD1 | TRBJ2-1 | few | TRBV5-1 | TGCGCCAGCAGCTCCGGACAGGGGGCATCCTACAATGAGCAGTTCTTC | CASSSGQGASYNEQFF
TRBD1 | TRBJ1-1 | many | TRBV28 | TGTGCCAGCAGTTACCCGACAGGGACTGAAGCTTTCTTT | CASSYPTGTEAFF
TRBD2 | TRBJ2-7 | NA | TRBV15 | TGTGCCACCAGCAGATTCACCGGGACTAGCGGGGCCGAGCAGTACTTC | CATSRFTGTSGAEQYF
TRBD2 | TRBJ2-3 | many | TRBV7-2 | TGTGCCAGCAGCTCCCAAGCGGGAGAAGCAGATACGCAGTATTTT | CASSSQAGEADTQYF
TRBD2 | TRBJ2-1 | NA | TRBV5-3 | TGTGCCTTTACCGGGACTAGCGGCCAAAATGAGCAGTTCTTC | CAFTGTSGQNEQFF
NA | TRBJ2-3 | NA | TRBV7-9 | TGTGCCGGGGAGCCAGGAGATACGCAGTATTTT | CAGEPGDTQYF